The entry that follows covers one T cell receptor beta chain sequence. The CDR3 covers 15 residues. V lost 2 bases to trimming and J lost 9 bases, with 17 bases between them. Germline CDR1 MNHEY, CDR2 SMNVEV (reference sequence). These data originate in a study of shared clonotypes between healthy human individuals. Original data processing: Filtering differed for immunoSEQ, which gave only junction sequences without quality scores. Clones were sequenced by immunoSEQ multiplex PCR, and TCRdb holds only the in-frame ones, with some missing. For V, J and clone size, that table is used; D and trimming come from the DNA. The sample consists of millions of clones, roughly 96% of them appearing once.

The receptor's source is a man aged 18 to 29 in good health. What was sequenced was naive CD4+ T cells sorted from blood. Noted subset: CD45RA+ positively selected. The J gene is TRBJ2-4, the V gene TRBV27; D is unclear. CDR3 sequence (DNA): TGTGCCAGCAGTTTAAAGCCGGGCGGAGTGGGCATTCAGTACTTC. Amino acid sequence: CASSLKPGGVGIQYF.